Presented here are 2 T cell receptor beta chains from one specimen sequenced in a study of blood T cell repertoires in COVID-19. TCRdb's copy holds only in-frame clones and misses some; the assay was immunoSEQ multiplex PCR. Among approximately 450,000 clones listed, more than 80% were seen once. Sequenced input: PBMCs or T cells enriched from blood (not recorded which). These receptors were taken from a man aged 30 to 39 who had recovered from COVID-19.

The genes are TRBV7-9 and TRBJ1-5, with a weak D call TRBD1 (6 bases). V lost 5 bases to trimming and J lost 1 base, with 12 bases between them. The V gene's germline CDR1 is SEHNR and CDR2 FQNEAQ (reference sequence). The CDR3 loop spans 15 amino acids. CDR3 DNA: TGTGCCAGCAGCCCAGGGGTTTACAGCAATCAGCCCCAGCATTTT. It yields the protein CASSPGVYSNQPQHF.

V gene TRBV27 combines with J gene TRBJ2-7; 11 nucleotides line up with TRBD2. The CDR3 consists of 14 residues. Per germline, CDR1 MNHEY and CDR2 SMNVEV (reference sequence). Losses at the gene ends were 4 bases for V and 2 bases for J; bases not matched to a gene: 1. The chain's CDR3 is CASSSSGRPYEQYF. CDR3 DNA: TGTGCCAGCAGTTCTAGCGGGAGGCCCTACGAGCAGTACTTC.